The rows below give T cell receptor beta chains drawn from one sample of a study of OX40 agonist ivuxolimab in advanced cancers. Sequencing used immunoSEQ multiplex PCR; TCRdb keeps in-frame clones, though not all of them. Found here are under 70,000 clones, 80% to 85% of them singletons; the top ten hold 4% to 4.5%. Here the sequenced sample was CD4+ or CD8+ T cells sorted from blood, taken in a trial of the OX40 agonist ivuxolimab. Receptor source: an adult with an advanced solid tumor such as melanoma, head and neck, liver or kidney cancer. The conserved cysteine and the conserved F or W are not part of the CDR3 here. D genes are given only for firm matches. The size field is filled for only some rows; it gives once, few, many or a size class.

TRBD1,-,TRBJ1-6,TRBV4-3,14,ASSQEGTGFNSPLH
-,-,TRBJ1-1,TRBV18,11,ASSPQANTEAF
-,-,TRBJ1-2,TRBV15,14,ATSRREGPPGGGYT
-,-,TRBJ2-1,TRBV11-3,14,ASSLGVRGARDEQF
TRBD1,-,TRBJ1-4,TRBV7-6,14,ASSRDRQGWGEKLF
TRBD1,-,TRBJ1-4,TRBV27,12,ASSSWAGGEKLF
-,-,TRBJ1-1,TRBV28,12,ASGRDTMNTEAF
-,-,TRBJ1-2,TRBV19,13,ASSVLDSSHYGYT
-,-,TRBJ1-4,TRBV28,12,ASSLQGPNEKLF
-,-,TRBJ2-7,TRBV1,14,TSSQPLEGLTYEQY
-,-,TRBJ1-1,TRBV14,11,ASSQVGSSGAF
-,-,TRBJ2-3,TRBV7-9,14,ASSLDVGGLEDTQY
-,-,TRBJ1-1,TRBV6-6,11,ASSYPGGSEAF
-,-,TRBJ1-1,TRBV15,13,ATSRDPRAGTEAF
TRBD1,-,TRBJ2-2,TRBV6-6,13,ASSRPGTGPGELF
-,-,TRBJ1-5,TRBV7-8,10,ASSFSNQPQH
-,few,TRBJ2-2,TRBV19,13,ASTAQGGRPGELF
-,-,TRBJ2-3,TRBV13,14,ASSSRVFDGTDTQY
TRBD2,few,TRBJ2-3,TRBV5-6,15,ASSPGTSGTFTDTQY
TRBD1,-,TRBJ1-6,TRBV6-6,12,ASSQTGGSSPLH
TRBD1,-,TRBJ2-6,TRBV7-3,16,ASSERGTGGPGANVLT
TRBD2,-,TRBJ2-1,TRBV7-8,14,ASSLAPSGGYNEQF
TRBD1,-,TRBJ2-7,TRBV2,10,ASRGQGTEQY
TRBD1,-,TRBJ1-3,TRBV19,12,ASRDRGRGNTIY
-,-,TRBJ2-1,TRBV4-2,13,ASSQDGRSYNEQF
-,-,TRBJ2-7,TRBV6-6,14,ASSGTSRTTTYEQY
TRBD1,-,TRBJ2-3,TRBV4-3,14,ASSQTGTGGSDTQY
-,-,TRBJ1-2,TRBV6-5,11,ASSYTRTYGYT
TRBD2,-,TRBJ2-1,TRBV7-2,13,ASSLSGGPLNEQF
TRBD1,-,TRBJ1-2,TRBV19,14,ASSTTGTGGDYGYT
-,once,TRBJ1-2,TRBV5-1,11,ASSLGDLGGYT
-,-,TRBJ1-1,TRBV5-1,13,ASSLGGTGNTEAF
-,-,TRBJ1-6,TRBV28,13,ASSFPQGYNSPLH
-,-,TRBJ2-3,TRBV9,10,ASSVQEHTQY
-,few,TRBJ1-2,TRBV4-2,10,ASSQGGQRYT
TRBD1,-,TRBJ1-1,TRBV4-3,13,ASSQTITGDTEAF
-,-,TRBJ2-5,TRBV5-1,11,ASSLNRAETQY
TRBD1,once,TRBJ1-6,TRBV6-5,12,ASSLQGRDSPLH
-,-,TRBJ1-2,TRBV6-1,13,ASSEWSGGPYGYT